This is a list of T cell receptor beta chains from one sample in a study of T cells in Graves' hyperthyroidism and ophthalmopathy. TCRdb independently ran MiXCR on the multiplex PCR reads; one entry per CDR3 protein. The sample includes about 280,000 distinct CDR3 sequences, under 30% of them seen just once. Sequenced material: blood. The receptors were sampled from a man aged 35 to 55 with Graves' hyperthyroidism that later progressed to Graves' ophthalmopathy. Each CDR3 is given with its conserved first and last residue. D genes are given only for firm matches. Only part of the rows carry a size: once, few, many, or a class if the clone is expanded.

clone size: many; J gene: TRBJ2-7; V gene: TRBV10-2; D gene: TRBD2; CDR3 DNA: TGCGCCAGCACCCCCACCAGACAGCGGGAGGGCCGAGAGTACTTC; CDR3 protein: CASTPTRQREGREYF
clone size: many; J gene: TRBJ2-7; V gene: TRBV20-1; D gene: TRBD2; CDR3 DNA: TGCAGTGCTAGACCCCGGCTGGCGCAGAGCGGGAGGTTCTCCTACGAGCAGTACTTC; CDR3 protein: CSARPRLAQSGRFSYEQYF
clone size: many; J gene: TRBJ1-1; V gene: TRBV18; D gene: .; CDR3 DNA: TGTGCCAGCTCACCACCGGGGCCGAACACTGAAGCTTTCTTT; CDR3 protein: CASSPPGPNTEAFF
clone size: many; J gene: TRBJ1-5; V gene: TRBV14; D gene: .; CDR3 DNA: TGTGCCAGCAGCCGTAACAGGAGAAAGCGGCCCCAGCATTTT; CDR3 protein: CASSRNRRKRPQHF
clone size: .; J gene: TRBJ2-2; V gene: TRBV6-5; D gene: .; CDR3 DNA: TGTGCCAGCAGTTACTCTCTCCAGGGGAACGGGGAGCTGTTTTTT; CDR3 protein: CASSYSLQGNGELFF
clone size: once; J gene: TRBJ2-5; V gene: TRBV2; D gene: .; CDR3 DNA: TGTGCCAGCAGTGAACTAGTCGCGGCGGAGACCCAGTACTTC; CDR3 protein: CASSELVAAETQYF
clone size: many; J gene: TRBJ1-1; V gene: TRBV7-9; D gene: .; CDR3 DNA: TGTGCCAGCACAGGGAACGATTACGACACTGAAGCTTTCTTT; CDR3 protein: CASTGNDYDTEAFF
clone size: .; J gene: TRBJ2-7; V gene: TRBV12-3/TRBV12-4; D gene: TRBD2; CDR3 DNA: TGTGCCAGCAGTTTGGCTAGCGGGAGGGAAGCGGACTACGAGCAGTACTTC; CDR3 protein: CASSLASGREADYEQYF
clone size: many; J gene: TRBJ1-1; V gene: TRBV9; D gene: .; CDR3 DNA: TGTGCCAGCAGCAGTGACCGATTGAACACTGAAGCTTTCTTT; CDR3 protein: CASSSDRLNTEAFF
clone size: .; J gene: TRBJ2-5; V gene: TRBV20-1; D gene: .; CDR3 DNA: TGCAGCACCGGGGAGACCCAGTACTTC; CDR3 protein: CSTGETQYF
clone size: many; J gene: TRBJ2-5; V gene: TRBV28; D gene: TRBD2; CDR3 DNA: TGTGCCAGCAGTAAGGTGGGAGGGGAAGAGACCCAGTACTTC; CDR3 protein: CASSKVGGEETQYF
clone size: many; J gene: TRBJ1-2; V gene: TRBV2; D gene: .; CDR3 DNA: TGTGCCAGCAGATCAGACAGGCTCCTCAAGGGCTACACCTTC; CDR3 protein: CASRSDRLLKGYTF
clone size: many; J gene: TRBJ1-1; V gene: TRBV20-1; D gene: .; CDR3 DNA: TGCAGTGCTAGAGAAGATAGTGACACTGAAGCTTTCTTT; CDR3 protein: CSAREDSDTEAFF
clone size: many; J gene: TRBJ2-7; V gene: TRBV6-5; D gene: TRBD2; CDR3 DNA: TGTGCCAGCAGTTCGGGGGGGGTTAAGTCCTACGAGCAGTACTTC; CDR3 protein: CASSSGGVKSYEQYF
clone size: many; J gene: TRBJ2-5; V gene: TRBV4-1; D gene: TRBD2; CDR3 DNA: TGCGCCAGCAGCCAAGAGGGCGGGAGGGCCCTGGAGACCCAGTACTTC; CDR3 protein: CASSQEGGRALETQYF
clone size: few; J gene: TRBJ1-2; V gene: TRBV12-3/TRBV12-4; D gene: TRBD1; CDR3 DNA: TGTGCCAGCAGTTTGACAGGGACCCATGGCTACACCTTC; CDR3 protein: CASSLTGTHGYTF
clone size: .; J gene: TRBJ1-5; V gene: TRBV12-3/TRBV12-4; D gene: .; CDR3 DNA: TGTGCCAGCAGCCCCAGTAGGCAGCCCCAGCATTTT; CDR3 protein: CASSPSRQPQHF
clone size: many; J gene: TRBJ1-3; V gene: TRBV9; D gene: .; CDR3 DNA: TGTGCCAGCGGTGGCTGGGGCTCTGGAAACACCATATATTTT; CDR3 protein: CASGGWGSGNTIYF
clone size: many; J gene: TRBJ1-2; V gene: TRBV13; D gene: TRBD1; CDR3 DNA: TGTGCCAGCAATTCAGGGGGCGACTATGGCTACACCTTC; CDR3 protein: CASNSGGDYGYTF
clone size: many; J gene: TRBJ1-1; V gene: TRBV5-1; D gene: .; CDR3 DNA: TGCGCCAGCAGCTCCCGCAGTGGAGGGAGCACTGAAGCTTTCTTT; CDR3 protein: CASSSRSGGSTEAFF
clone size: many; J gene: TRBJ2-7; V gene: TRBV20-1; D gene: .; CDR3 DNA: TGCAGTGCCACACCCCCGACCGGTAGCTCCTACGAGCAGTACTTC; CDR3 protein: CSATPPTGSSYEQYF
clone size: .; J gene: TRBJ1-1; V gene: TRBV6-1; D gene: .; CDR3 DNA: TGTGCCAGCTGTGTGCTTGCGGACACTGAAGCTTTCTTT; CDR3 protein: CASCVLADTEAFF
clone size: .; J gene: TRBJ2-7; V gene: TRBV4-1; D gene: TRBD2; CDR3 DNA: TGCGCCAGCAGCCCTCCTCTAGCGGGAGTATCCTACGAGCAGTACTTC; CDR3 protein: CASSPPLAGVSYEQYF
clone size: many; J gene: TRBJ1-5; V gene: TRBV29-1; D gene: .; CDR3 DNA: TGCAGCGTTGCCCAAGGGGCGCGCAATCAGCCCCAGCATTTT; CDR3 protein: CSVAQGARNQPQHF
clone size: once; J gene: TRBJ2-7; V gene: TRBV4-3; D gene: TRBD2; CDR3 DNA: TGCGCCAGCAGCCCGAAAGGTAGCGGGAGCCCCTCCTACGAGCAGTACTTC; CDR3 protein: CASSPKGSGSPSYEQYF
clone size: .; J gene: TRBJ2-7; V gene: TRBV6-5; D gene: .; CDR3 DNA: TGTGCCAGCAGTTACGAGGGAAACGAGCAGTACTTC; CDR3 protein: CASSYEGNEQYF
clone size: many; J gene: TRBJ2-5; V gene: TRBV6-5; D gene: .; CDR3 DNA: TGTGCCAGCAGTTACTCTATGCGGGACCAAGAGACCCAGTACTTC; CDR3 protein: CASSYSMRDQETQYF
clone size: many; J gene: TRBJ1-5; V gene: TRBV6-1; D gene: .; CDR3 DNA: TGTGCCAGCGCGGGGCGGAGTAATCAGCCCCAGCATTTT; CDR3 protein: CASAGRSNQPQHF
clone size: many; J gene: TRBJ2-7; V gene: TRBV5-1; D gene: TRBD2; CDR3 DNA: TGCGCCAGCAACTCGGCGGGAGGACTCTCCTACGAGCAGTACTTC; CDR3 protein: CASNSAGGLSYEQYF
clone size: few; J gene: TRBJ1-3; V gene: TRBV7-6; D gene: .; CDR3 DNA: TGTGCCAGCAGCAACCCGTACACCCGATCGGTAGGAAACACCATATATTTT; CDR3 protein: CASSNPYTRSVGNTIYF
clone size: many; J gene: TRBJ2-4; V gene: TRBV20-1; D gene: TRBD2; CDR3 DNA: TGCAGTGCTAGTAGCGGGAGGGGACTGAGGATTCAGTACTTC; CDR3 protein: CSASSGRGLRIQYF
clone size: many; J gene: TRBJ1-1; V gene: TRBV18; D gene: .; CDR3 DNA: TGTGCCAGCTCACCACCTACGGAAACTGAAGCTTTCTTT; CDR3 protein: CASSPPTETEAFF
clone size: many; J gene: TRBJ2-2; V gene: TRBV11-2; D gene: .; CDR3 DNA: TGTGCCAGCAGCTTCCCGACAGCGACCGGGGAGCTGTTTTTT; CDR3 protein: CASSFPTATGELFF
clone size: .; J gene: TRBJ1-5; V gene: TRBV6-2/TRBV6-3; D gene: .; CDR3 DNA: TGTGCCAGCAGTTACGCGGTGGCAGGTTGGAGCAATCAGCCCCAGCATTTT; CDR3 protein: CASSYAVAGWSNQPQHF
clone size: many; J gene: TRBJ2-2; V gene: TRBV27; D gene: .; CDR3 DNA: TGTGCCAGCAGTAAAGGAGTATTTTCCCCCGGGGAGCTGTTTTTT; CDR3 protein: CASSKGVFSPGELFF
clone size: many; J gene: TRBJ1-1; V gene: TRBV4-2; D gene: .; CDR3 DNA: TGTGCCAGCAGCCAAGGAGGAGACGGGAACACTGAAGCTTTCTTT; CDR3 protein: CASSQGGDGNTEAFF
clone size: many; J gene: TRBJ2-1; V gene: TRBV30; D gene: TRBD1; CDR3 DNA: TGTGCCTGGAGTGTACGAGGGACAGGGAAGTACAATGAGCAGTTCTTC; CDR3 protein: CAWSVRGTGKYNEQFF
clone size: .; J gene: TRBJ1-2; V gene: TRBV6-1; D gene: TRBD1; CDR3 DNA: TGTGCCAGCAGCCGGACAGGGAGAGATGGCTACACCTTC; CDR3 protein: CASSRTGRDGYTF
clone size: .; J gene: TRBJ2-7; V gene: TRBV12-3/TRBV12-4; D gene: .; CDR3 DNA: TGTGCCAGCAGCCCCGGGACACCGGGTACCTACGAGCAGTACTTC; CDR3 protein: CASSPGTPGTYEQYF
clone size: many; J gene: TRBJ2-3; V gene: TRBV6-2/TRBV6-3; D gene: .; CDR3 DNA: TGTGCCAGCAGTCCGCGTATGGATACGCAGTATTTT; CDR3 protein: CASSPRMDTQYF
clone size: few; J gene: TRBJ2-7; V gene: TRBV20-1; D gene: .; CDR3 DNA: TGCAGTGCTAGAGATCAATCTCGTAGCTCCTACGAGCAGTACTTC; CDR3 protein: CSARDQSRSSYEQYF
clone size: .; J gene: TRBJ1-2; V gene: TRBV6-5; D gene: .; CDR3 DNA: TGTGCCAGCAGTTACTCGATTCAATATGGCTACACCTTC; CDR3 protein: CASSYSIQYGYTF
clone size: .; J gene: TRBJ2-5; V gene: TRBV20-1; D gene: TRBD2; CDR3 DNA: TGCAGTGCTAGAGATGGGCTAGCGGGAGGGCCCGGGCAAGAGACCCAGTACTTC; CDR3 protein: CSARDGLAGGPGQETQYF
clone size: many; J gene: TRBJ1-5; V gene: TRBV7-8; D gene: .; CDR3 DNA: TGTGCCAGCAGCTTGGACCGGGCCCGCAATCAGCCCCAGCATTTT; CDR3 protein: CASSLDRARNQPQHF
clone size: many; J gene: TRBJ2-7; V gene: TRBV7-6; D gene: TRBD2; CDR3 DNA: TGTGCCAGCAGCTCGAGCGGGAGGTCTTACGAGCAGTACTTC; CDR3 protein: CASSSSGRSYEQYF
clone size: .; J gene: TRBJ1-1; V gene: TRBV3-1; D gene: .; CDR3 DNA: TGTGCCAGCAGCCATGCTAGAGGATCCGAAGCTTTCTTT; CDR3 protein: CASSHARGSEAFF
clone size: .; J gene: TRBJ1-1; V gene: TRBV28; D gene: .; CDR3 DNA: TGTGCCAGCAGTTCACGCCAGGGTAAAAGTTTCTTT; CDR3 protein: CASSSRQGKSFF
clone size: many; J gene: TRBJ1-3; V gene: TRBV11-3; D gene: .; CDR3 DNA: TGTGCCAGCAGCCCTATAAACGAAGCTGGAAACACCATATATTTT; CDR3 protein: CASSPINEAGNTIYF
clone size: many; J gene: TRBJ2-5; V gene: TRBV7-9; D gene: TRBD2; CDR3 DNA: TGTGCCAGCAGCTCCACCTTTAGAACAGCGGGCGGACTAGAATCGAAGACCCAGTACTTC; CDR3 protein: CASSSTFRTAGGLESKTQYF
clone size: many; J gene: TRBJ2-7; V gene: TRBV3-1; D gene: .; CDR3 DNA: TGTGCCAGCAGCCAAGCGGGTATATCCTACGAGCAGTACTTC; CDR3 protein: CASSQAGISYEQYF
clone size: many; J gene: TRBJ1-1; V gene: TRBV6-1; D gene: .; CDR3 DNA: TGTGCCAGCAGTCCTCAATCCCTCACTGAAGCTTTCTTT; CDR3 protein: CASSPQSLTEAFF
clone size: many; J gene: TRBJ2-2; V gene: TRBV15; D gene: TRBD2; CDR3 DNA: TGTGCCACCAGCAGAGCGAGCCCGGGACTAGCGGGAGGACCGAACACCGGGGAGCTGTTTTTT; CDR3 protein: CATSRASPGLAGGPNTGELFF